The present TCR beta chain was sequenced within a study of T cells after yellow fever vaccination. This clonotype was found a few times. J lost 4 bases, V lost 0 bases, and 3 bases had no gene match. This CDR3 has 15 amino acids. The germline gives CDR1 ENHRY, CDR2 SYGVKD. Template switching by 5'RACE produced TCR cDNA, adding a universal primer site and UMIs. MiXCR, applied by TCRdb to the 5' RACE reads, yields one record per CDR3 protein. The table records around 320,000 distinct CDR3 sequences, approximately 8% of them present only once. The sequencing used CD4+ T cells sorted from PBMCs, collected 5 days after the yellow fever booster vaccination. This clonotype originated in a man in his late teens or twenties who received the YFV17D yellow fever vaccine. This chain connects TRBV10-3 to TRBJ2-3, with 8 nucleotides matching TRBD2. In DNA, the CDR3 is TGTGCCATCAGTGAGTCTAGCGGGGCCCCAGATACGCAGTATTTT. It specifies CAISESSGAPDTQYF.